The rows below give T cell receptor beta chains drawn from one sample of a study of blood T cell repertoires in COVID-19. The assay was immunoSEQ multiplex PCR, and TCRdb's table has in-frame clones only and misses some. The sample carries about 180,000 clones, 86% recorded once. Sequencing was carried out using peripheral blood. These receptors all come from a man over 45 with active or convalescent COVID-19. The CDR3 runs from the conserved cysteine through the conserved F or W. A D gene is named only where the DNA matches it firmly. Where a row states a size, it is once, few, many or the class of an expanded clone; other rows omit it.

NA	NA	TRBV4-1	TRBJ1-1	TGCGCCAGCAGCCAATCGGGGGCTGAAGCTTTCTTT	CASSQSGAEAFF
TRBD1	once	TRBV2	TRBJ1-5	TGTGCCAGCAGGGAGCTAACAGGGGACAATCAGCCCCAGCATTTT	CASRELTGDNQPQHF
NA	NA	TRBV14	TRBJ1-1	TGTGCCAGCAGCCAAGGCATACTAGCCCCTGAAGCTTTCTTT	CASSQGILAPEAFF
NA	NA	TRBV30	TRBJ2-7	TGTGCCTGGAGTCACGGGTACGAGCAGTACTTC	CAWSHGYEQYF
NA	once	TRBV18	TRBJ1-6	TGTGCCAGCTCACCTATAAAGACAGGAAATTCACCCCTCCACTTT	CASSPIKTGNSPLHF
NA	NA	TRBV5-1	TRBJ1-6	TGCGCCAGCAGCTTGGTTCCGGACAAGTCAAATTCACCCCTCCACTTT	CASSLVPDKSNSPLHF
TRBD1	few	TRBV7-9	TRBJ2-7	TGTGCCAGCAGCTTAGGGGACAGGGACGAGCAGTACTTC	CASSLGDRDEQYF
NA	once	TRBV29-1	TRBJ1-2	TGCAGCGTTGCCGAGACAGTCTATGGCTACACCTTC	CSVAETVYGYTF
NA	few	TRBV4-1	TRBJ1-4	TGCGCCAGCAGCCCAAGTGATGGCAGAGGAAAGGAAAAACTGTTTTTT	CASSPSDGRGKEKLFF
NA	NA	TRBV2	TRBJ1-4	TGTGCCAGCAGCGAGGAGGGGCAGACTAATGAAAAACTGTTTTTT	CASSEEGQTNEKLFF
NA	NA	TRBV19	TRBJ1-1	TGTGCCAGTAGTATAGGAGGTTACACTGAAGCTTTCTTT	CASSIGGYTEAFF
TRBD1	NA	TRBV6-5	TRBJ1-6	TGTGCCAGCAGCCAAGGGACAGGGCGTAATTCACCCCTCCACTTT	CASSQGTGRNSPLHF
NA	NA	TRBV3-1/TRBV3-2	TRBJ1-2	TGTGCCAGCAGCCCACAAACGAGCAGGATTAGGGGCTACACCTTC	CASSPQTSRIRGYTF
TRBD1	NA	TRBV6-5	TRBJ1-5	TGTGCCTTAGCCCAGGACAGGGACCAGCCCCAGCATTTT	CALAQDRDQPQHF
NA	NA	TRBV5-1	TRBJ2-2	TGCGCCAGCAGCGCCACCGGAGGGTCAAACACCGGGGAGCTGTTTTTT	CASSATGGSNTGELFF
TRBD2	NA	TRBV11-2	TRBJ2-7	TGTGCCAGCAGCTTAACTAGCGGCGGCTACGAGCAGTACTTC	CASSLTSGGYEQYF
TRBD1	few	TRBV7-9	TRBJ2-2	TGTGCCAGCAGCCGAACCGGGACAGCGAACACCGGGGAGCTGTTTTTT	CASSRTGTANTGELFF
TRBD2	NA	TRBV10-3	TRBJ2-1	TGTGCCATCAGTGATTCAGCGGGAGGAACCTACAATGAGCAGTTCTTC	CAISDSAGGTYNEQFF
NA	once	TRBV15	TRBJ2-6	TGTGCCACCAGCACCCGATGGCGGGACGCTAGCTCTGGGGCCAACGTCCTGACTTTC	CATSTRWRDASSGANVLTF
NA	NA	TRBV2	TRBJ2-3	TGTGCCAGCATCTCCCCTTGGCCAGATACGCAGTATTTT	CASISPWPDTQYF
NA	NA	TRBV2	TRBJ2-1	TGTGCCAGCAGGACGGACGGAGGCAATGAGCAGTTCTTC	CASRTDGGNEQFF
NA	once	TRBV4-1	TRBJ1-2	TGCGCCAGCAGCCAAGGGGGCACTGGAGGGGTTGGCTACACCTTC	CASSQGGTGGVGYTF
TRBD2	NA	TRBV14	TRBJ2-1	TGTGCCAGCAGCCTCGGACTAGCGGGTTTGTCCTACAATGAGCAGTTCTTC	CASSLGLAGLSYNEQFF
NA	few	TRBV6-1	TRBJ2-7	TGTGCCAGCAGTGAGGTACCTGGGGGCAGCTCCTACGAGCAGTACTTC	CASSEVPGGSSYEQYF
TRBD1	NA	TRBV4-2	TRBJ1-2	TGTGCCAGCAGCCAAACTCGTTTGGGACAGTATATCTACACCTTC	CASSQTRLGQYIYTF
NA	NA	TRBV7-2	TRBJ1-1	TGTGCCAGCAAATCACAGAGTAACACTGAAGCTTTCTTT	CASKSQSNTEAFF
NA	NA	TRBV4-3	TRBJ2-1	TGCGCCAGCAGCCTAGTCGAGGAGCAGTTCTTC	CASSLVEEQFF
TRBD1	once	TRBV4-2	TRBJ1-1	TGTGCCAGCAGCACGGGACAGATGATGAACACTGAAGCTTTCTTT	CASSTGQMMNTEAFF
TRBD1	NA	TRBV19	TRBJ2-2	TGTGCCAGCGAAACGGGGACAGGGGTTCGGACCGGGGAGCTGTTTTTT	CASETGTGVRTGELFF
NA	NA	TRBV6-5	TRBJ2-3	TGTGCCAGCAGTTACTCTGGCCTAGGGGAGGTAGATACGCAGTATTTT	CASSYSGLGEVDTQYF
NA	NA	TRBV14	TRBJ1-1	TGTGCCAGCAGCCAAGGACAATTGAACACTGAAGCTTTCTTT	CASSQGQLNTEAFF